The clone carrying this TCR beta chain was counted once. Its specificity is not known. Germline V CDR1 and CDR2: KGHSH, LQKENI. Losses at the gene ends were 0 bases for V and 4 bases for J; bases not matched to a gene: 8. CDR3 length: 17 amino acids. The data derive from a study of STAT5B mutations in CD4+ large granular lymphocyte leukemia. Healthy controls were blood donor buffy coats. The survey-level immunoSEQ assay was used. TCRdb's copy holds only in-frame clones and misses some; the assay was immunoSEQ multiplex PCR. The data contain 25,000 to 35,000 clones, roughly 70% of them seen just once; the ten biggest clones take up 0.4% to 0.45%. Study outcomes and limitations: Main leukemic clonotypes were patient-specific, but around 25% appeared at low frequency elsewhere. TRBV06-family usage was enriched in top patient clones (8/27) versus controls (2/35).

The chain is built from TRBV18 and TRBJ2-5; the match to TRBD2 covers 10 bases. This clonotype originated in a human donor in good health. Sequencing was done on a sample of CD4+ T cells from blood buffy coats. The CDR3 is CASSPPASGGGGETQYF. Written as DNA, the CDR3 is TGTGCCAGCTCACCACCGGCTAGCGGGGGAGGAGGAGAGACCCAGTACTTC.